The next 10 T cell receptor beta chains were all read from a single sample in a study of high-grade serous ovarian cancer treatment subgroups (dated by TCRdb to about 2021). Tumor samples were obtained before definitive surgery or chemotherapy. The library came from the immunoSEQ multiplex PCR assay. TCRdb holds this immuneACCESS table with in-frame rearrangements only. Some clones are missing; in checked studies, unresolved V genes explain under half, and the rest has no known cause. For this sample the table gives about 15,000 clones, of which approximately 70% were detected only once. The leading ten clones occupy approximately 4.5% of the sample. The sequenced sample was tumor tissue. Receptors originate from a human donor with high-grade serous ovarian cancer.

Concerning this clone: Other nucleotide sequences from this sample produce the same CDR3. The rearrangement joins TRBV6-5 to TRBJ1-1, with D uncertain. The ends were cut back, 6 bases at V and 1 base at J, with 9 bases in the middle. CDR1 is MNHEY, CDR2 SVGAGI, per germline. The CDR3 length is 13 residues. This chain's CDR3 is CASSLVQNTEAFF. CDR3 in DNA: TGTGCCAGCAGCCTCGTGCAGAACACTGAAGCTTTCTTT.

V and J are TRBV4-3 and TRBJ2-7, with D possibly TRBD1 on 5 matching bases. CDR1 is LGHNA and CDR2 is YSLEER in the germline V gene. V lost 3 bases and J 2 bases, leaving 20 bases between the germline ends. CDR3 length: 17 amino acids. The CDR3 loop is CASSHQDIGVGAYEQYF. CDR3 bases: TGCGCCAGCAGCCACCAAGATATTGGGGTAGGGGCCTACGAGCAGTACTTC.

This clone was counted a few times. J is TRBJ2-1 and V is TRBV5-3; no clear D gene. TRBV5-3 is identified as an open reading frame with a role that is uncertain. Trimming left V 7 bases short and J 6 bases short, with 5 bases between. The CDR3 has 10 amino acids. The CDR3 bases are TGTGCCAGAGGCCCCAATGAGCAGTTCTTC. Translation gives CARGPNEQFF.

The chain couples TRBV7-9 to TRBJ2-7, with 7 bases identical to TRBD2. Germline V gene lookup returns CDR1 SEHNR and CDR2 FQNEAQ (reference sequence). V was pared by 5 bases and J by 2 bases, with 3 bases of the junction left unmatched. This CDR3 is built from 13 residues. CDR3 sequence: CASSRAGPYEQYF. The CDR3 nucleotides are TGTGCCAGCAGCCGAGCGGGGCCCTACGAGCAGTACTTC.

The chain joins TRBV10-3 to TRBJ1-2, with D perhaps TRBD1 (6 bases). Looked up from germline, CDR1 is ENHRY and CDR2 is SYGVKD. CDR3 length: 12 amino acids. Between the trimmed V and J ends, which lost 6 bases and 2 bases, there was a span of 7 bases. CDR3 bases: TGTGCCATCAGCACAGGGAACTATGGCTACACCTTC. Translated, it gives CAISTGNYGYTF.

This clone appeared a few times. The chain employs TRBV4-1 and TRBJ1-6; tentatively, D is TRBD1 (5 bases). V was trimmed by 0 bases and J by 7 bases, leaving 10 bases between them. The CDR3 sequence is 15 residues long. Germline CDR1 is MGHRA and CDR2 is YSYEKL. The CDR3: CASSQEGTGNSPLHF. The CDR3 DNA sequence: TGCGCCAGCAGCCAAGAAGGGACCGGGAATTCACCCCTCCACTTT.

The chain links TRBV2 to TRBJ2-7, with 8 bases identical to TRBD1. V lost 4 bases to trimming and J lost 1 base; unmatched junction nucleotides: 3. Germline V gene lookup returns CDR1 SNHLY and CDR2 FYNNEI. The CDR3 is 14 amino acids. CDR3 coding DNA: TGTGCCAGCAGTGGTGGGACAGGTTCCTACGAGCAGTACTTC. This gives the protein CASSGGTGSYEQYF.

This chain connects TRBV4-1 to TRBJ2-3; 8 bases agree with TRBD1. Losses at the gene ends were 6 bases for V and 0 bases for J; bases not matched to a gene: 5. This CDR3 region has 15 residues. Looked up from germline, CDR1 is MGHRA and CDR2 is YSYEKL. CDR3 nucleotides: TGCGCCAGCAGTCACAGGGGGGTTAGCACAGATACGCAGTATTTT. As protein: CASSHRGVSTDTQYF.

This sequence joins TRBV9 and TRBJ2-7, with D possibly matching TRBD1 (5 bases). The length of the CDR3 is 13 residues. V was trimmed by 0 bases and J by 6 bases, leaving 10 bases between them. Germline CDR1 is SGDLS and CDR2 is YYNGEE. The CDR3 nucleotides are TGTGCCAGCAGCGTAGGCAGGGTAAGCGAGCAGTACTTC. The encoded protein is CASSVGRVSEQYF.

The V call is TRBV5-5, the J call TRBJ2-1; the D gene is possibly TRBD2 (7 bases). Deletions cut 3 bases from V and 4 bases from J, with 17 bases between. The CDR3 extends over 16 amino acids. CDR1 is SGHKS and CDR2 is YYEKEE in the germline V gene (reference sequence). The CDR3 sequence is CASSSLGGGAYNEQFF. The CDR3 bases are TGTGCCAGCAGCTCGCTAGGGGGGGGAGCTTACAATGAGCAGTTCTTC.